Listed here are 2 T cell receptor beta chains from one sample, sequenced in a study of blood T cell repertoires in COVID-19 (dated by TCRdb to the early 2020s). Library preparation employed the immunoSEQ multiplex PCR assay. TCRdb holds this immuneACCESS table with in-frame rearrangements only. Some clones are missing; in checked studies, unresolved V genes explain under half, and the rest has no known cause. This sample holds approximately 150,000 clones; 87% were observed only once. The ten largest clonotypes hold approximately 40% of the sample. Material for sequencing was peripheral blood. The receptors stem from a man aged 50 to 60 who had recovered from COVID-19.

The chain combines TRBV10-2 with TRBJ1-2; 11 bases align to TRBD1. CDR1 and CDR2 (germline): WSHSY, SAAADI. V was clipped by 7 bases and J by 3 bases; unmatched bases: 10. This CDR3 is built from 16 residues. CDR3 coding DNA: TGCGCCAGCACCGATACCGGGACAGGGGGAGACTATGGCTACACCTTC. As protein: CASTDTGTGGDYGYTF.

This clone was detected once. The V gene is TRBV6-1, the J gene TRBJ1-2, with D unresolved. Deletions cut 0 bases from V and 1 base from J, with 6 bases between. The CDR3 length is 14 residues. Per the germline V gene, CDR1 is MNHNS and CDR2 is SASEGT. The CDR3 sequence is CASSEAEGNYGYTF. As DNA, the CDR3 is TGTGCCAGCAGTGAAGCAGAGGGTAACTATGGCTACACCTTC.